Listed here are 2 T cell receptor beta chains from one sample, sequenced in a study of T cell changes during pregnancy in multiple sclerosis. Sequenced by immunoSEQ multiplex PCR; TCRdb stores in-frame clones only, minus some. The table records about 67,000 clones, about 89% of them present only once. The sequenced sample was peripheral blood, obtained in the second trimester of pregnancy. The receptors stem from a female donor with multiple sclerosis, enrolled in a pregnancy study.

V usage is TRBV7-9 and J usage is TRBJ2-7; a weak D match, TRBD1 (6 bases). The V end lost 4 bases, the J end lost 0 bases, and 10 bases lay between the germline ends. CDR1 and CDR2 (germline): SEHNR, FQNEAQ (reference sequence). CDR3 length: 14 amino acids. CDR3 coding DNA: TGTGCCAGCAGCTCCGGACAGAGCTCCTACGAGCAGTACTTC. This translates into CASSSGQSSYEQYF. The full variable domain, with the rest looked up from reference TRBV7-9 and TRBJ2-7, is DTGVSQNPRHKITKRGQNVTFRCDPISEHNRLYWYRQTLGQGPEFLTYFQNEAQLEKSRLLSDRFSAERPKGSFSTLEIQRTEQGDSAMYLCASSSGQSSYEQYFGPGTRLTVT.

CDR3 sequence: CASSVIAVGTDTQYF. The CDR3 bases are TGTGCCAGCAGCGTAATAGCAGTTGGAACAGATACGCAGTATTTT. The J gene is TRBJ2-3, the V gene TRBV9; unclear D gene. Deletions cut 1 base from V and 3 bases from J, with 12 bases between. The CDR3 covers 15 residues. CDR1 is SGDLS, CDR2 YYNGEE, per germline.